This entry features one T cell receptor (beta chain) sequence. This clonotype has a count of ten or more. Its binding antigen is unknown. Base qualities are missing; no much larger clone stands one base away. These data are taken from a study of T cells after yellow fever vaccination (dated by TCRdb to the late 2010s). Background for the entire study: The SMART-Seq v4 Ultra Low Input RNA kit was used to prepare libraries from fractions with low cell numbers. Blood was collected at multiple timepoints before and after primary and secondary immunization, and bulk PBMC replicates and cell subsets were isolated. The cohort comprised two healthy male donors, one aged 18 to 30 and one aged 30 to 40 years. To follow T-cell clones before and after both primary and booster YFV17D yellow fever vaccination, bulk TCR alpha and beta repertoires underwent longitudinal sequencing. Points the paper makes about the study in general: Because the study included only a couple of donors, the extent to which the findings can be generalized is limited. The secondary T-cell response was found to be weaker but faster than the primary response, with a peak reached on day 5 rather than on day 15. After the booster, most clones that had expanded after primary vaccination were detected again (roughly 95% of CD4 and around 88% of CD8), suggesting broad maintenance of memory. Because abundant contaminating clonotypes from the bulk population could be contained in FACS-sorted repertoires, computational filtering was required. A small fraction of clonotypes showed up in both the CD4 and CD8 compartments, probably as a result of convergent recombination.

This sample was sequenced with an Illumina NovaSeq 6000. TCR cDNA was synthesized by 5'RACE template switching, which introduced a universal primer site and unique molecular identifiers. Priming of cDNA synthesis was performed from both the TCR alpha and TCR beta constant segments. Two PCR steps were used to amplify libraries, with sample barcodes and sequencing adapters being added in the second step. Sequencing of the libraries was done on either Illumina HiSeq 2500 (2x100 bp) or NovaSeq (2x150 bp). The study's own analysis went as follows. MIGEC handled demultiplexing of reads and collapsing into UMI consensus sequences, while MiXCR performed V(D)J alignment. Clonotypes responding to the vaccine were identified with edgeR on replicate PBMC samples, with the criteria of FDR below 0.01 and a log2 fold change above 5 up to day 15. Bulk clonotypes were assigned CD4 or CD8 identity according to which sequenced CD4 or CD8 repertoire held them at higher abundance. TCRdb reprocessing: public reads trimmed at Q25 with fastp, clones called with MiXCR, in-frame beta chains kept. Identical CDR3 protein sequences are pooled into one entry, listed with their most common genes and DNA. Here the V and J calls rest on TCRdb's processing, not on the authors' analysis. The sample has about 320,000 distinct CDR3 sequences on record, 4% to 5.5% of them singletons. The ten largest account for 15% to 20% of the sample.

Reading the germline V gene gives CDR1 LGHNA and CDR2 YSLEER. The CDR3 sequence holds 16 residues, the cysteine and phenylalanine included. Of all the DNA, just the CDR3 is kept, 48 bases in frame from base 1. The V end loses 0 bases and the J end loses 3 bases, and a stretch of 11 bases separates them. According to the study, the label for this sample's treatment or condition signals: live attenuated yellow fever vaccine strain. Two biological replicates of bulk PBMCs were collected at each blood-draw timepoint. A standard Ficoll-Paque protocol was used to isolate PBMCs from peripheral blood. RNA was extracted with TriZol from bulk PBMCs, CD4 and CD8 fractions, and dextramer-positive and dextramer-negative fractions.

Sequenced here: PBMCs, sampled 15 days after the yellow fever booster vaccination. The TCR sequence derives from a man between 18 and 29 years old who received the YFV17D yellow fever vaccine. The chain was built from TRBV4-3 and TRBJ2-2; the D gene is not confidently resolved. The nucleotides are TGCGCCAGCAGCCAAGAAGCAGGTTTGGACACCGGGGAGCTGTTTTTT. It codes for CASSQEAGLDTGELFF.